These T cell receptor beta chains were read from a single sample in a study of type 1 regulatory T cells. Each CDR3 protein gets one entry after TCRdb re-called the reads with MiXCR. This sample has about 18,000 distinct CDR3 sequences, with 10% to 13% found just once. Input material: CD4+ T cells, either the whole sample or a sorted fraction (not recorded which). These receptor sequences come from a human donor in good health. Each CDR3 is given with its conserved first and last residue. D genes are given only for firm matches. Only part of the rows carry a size: once, few, many, or a class if the clone is expanded.

>TRBJ1-1|medium-sized|NA|TRBV20-1
TGCAGTGCTAAGGTCCAGACAGGTCGGGAAGCTTTCTTT
CSAKVQTGREAFF
>TRBJ2-7|many|TRBD2|TRBV4-2
TGTGCCAGCAGCCAAGATTTGTCTCGGGGACTAGCGGCCTACGAGCAGTACTTC
CASSQDLSRGLAAYEQYF
>TRBJ1-2|medium-sized|NA|TRBV3-1
TGTGCCAGCAGCCAAGACGACAGGCCCTATGGCTACACCTTC
CASSQDDRPYGYTF
>TRBJ1-4|medium-sized|NA|TRBV6-5
TGTGCCAGCAGTTCGGCAGGAGTTGGGAATGAAAAACTGTTTTTT
CASSSAGVGNEKLFF
>TRBJ1-2|many|TRBD1|TRBV29-1
TGCAGCGTTCTACAAGGGGGCTTAGGCTATGGCTACACCTTC
CSVLQGGLGYGYTF
>TRBJ1-3|many|NA|TRBV28
TGTGCCAGCAGCGCTGGAAACACCATATATTTT
CASSAGNTIYF
>TRBJ2-7|many|NA|TRBV18
TGTGCCAGCTCACCAATAGCTGGCCCTGGCGACGAGCAGTACTTC
CASSPIAGPGDEQYF
>TRBJ2-3|many|TRBD2|TRBV24-1
TGTGCCACCGCAACGGGAGGGTTCCCAGATACGCAGTATTTT
CATATGGFPDTQYF
>TRBJ2-7|few|NA|TRBV18
TGTGCCAGCTCACCCCGGGGGTTTGAGCAGTACTTC
CASSPRGFEQYF
>TRBJ2-1|NA|TRBD2|TRBV7-3
TGTGCCAGCAGCTTTCGACTAGCGGGGGACAATGAGCAGTTCTTC
CASSFRLAGDNEQFF
>TRBJ1-6|few|TRBD1|TRBV7-9
TGTGCCAGCAGCTTAATGGTGGGACAGGGGGCAGGTTCACCCCTCCACTTT
CASSLMVGQGAGSPLHF
>TRBJ2-7|few|NA|TRBV13
TGTGCCAGCAGCTTGAATGTCGAGCAGTACTTC
CASSLNVEQYF
>TRBJ2-1|many|NA|TRBV6-2/TRBV6-3
TGTGCCAGCAGTTACTCGAGGGTCTTTCTCCCCAATGAGCAGTTCTTC
CASSYSRVFLPNEQFF
>TRBJ2-2|many|TRBD2|TRBV19
TGTGCCAGTATTCCTAGCGGGAGGGTTAACACCGGGGAGCTGTTTTTT
CASIPSGRVNTGELFF
>TRBJ2-1|NA|NA|TRBV5-1
TGCGCCAGCAGCTTGCATTCCGATGAGCAGTTCTTC
CASSLHSDEQFF
>TRBJ1-6|NA|NA|TRBV7-9
TGTGCCAGCAGCACAGGTTTATCACCCCTCCACTTT
CASSTGLSPLHF
>TRBJ1-5|NA|NA|TRBV6-1
TGTGCCAGCAGTGTCCGGACAGATCAGCCCCAGCATTTT
CASSVRTDQPQHF
>TRBJ2-5|NA|NA|TRBV2
TGTGCCAGCGCGCTACCCCCTGAGACCCAGTACTTC
CASALPPETQYF
>TRBJ2-7|many|NA|TRBV28
TGTGCCAGCAGCTCCAGCGGACATGTCTACGAGCAGTACTTC
CASSSSGHVYEQYF
>TRBJ2-1|NA|TRBD1|TRBV18
TGTGCCAGCTCACCGGCGACAGGGAGCTCAAGAAATGAGCAGTTCTTC
CASSPATGSSRNEQFF
>TRBJ2-2|NA|TRBD2|TRBV9
TGTGCCAGCCAGGGGGGACTAGCGGGCACCGGGGAGCTGTTTTTT
CASQGGLAGTGELFF
>TRBJ2-5|NA|NA|TRBV7-2
TGTGCCAGCAGCGCGAGAGAGACCCAGTACTTC
CASSARETQYF
>TRBJ2-1|few|TRBD2|TRBV18
TGTGCCAGCTCACCACCCGGGACTAGCGGGGACAATGAGCAGTTCTTC
CASSPPGTSGDNEQFF
>TRBJ2-1|many|TRBD2|TRBV5-1
TGCGCCAGCAGCTTGGTCCTAGCGGGAGGGGCGTTCTTC
CASSLVLAGGAFF
>TRBJ2-1|many|TRBD1|TRBV10-3
TGTGCCATCAGTGATAGGGACAGGGGGACTTGGGAGCAGTTCTTC
CAISDRDRGTWEQFF
>TRBJ2-1|many|NA|TRBV10-3
TGTGCCATCAGTGAGCGTGGCAGGGAGAGATACAATGAGCAGTTCTTC
CAISERGRERYNEQFF
>TRBJ2-1|many|NA|TRBV7-2
TGTGCCAGCAGCAGAATGAGTAACACGAATGAGCAGTTCTTC
CASSRMSNTNEQFF
>TRBJ2-2|many|TRBD2|TRBV12-3/TRBV12-4
TGTGCCAGCAGAATTAGCGGGAGAGGGGCCGGGGAGCTGTTTTTT
CASRISGRGAGELFF
>TRBJ1-4|many|NA|TRBV7-3
TGTGCCAGCAGTCCCGACGGTGAAAAACTGTTTTTT
CASSPDGEKLFF
>TRBJ2-6|many|NA|TRBV5-1
TGCGCCAGCAGCTTCGCACCTGGGGCCAACGTCCTGACTTTC
CASSFAPGANVLTF
>TRBJ2-2|many|TRBD2|TRBV20-1
TGCAGTGCTAGAAAAGCGGGAGGGGCCGGGGAGCTGTTTTTT
CSARKAGGAGELFF
>TRBJ2-1|many|TRBD1|TRBV19
TGTGCCAGTTCCCTCGACAGGGGGTATGAGCAGTTCTTC
CASSLDRGYEQFF
>TRBJ1-5|many|TRBD1|TRBV6-6
TGTGCCAGCTTAAGACAGGGGGAGGCCAATCAGCCCCAGCATTTT
CASLRQGEANQPQHF
>TRBJ2-5|NA|NA|TRBV3-1
TGTGCCAACAGCCAAGCGGCGACCCAGTACTTC
CANSQAATQYF
>TRBJ2-1|many|NA|TRBV25-1
TGTGCCAGCGCAAAACGGGATCCCCTCTCCAATGAGCAGTTCTTC
CASAKRDPLSNEQFF
>TRBJ2-1|many|TRBD2|TRBV12-3/TRBV12-4
TGTGCCAGCAGTTTAGACGGGACTAGCGGGCGTAGCTCCTACAATGAGCAGTTCTTC
CASSLDGTSGRSSYNEQFF
>TRBJ2-7|NA|NA|TRBV6-2/TRBV6-3
TGTGCCAGCAGTACCTCGGACCCTTACTCCTACGAGCAGTACTTC
CASSTSDPYSYEQYF
>TRBJ1-5|many|NA|TRBV28
TGTGCCAGCAGTTTTTCGGGGCGAAGTCAGCCCCAGCATTTT
CASSFSGRSQPQHF
>TRBJ2-7|many|TRBD2|TRBV3-1
TGTGCCAGCAGCCCCTTCTCCGGTAGTAGCGGGAGTATCTTCCACGAGCAGTACTTC
CASSPFSGSSGSIFHEQYF
>TRBJ1-2|many|NA|TRBV7-9
TGTGCCAGCAGCTTAATGGCAGGGAGTGGCTACACCTTC
CASSLMAGSGYTF
>TRBJ2-1|once|TRBD2|TRBV3-1
TGTGCCAGCAGCCTTGGCGGGAGCCCCTACAATGAGCAGTTCTTC
CASSLGGSPYNEQFF
>TRBJ2-5|many|NA|TRBV5-1
TGCGCCAGCCGGCGGGGCCAAGAGACCCAGTACTTC
CASRRGQETQYF
>TRBJ2-3|NA|NA|TRBV19
TGTGCCACCAGAGAGGGAGCGGCCGGCACAGATACGCAGTATTTT
CATREGAAGTDTQYF
>TRBJ1-5|many|NA|TRBV7-7
TGTGCTAGCAGCTTTGGCCTCAATCAGCCCCAGCATTTT
CASSFGLNQPQHF
>TRBJ1-4|NA|NA|TRBV21-1
TGTGCCAGCAGCACCCACAGGGGATTGAATGAAAAACTGTTTTTT
CASSTHRGLNEKLFF
>TRBJ2-7|medium-sized|NA|TRBV6-2/TRBV6-3
TGTGCCAGCAGCCCACCGGGGGCTCCCTACGAGCAGTACTTC
CASSPPGAPYEQYF
>TRBJ1-4|few|NA|TRBV2
TGTGCCAGCAATCTGTTGACAGGAGGATTTGAAAAACTGTTTTTT
CASNLLTGGFEKLFF
>TRBJ2-7|few|TRBD2|TRBV28
TGTGCCAGCAGCGGACTAGCGGGCCCTACGAGCTACGAGCAGTACTTC
CASSGLAGPTSYEQYF
>TRBJ2-1|many|NA|TRBV5-4
TGTGCCAGCAGCCCAAGACCAGACAATGAGCAGTTCTTC
CASSPRPDNEQFF
>TRBJ2-3|NA|NA|TRBV7-9
TGTGCCAGCAGCTTTTTAGATACGCAGTATTTT
CASSFLDTQYF
>TRBJ2-5|few|NA|TRBV6-6
TGTGCCAGCTCGGTGGGGCGTCAAGAGACCCAGTACTTC
CASSVGRQETQYF
>TRBJ2-7|many|NA|TRBV7-2
TGTGCCAGCAGCTTCGGTAGTCGGTACGAGCAGTACTTC
CASSFGSRYEQYF
>TRBJ2-1|many|NA|TRBV19
TGTGCCTCGGCAGGGGTAAACGGAGGGGACGAGCAGTTCTTC
CASAGVNGGDEQFF
>TRBJ1-2|many|NA|TRBV7-2
TGTGCCAGCAGTTCCGGGGGCCCGGGGGGCTATGGCTACACCTTC
CASSSGGPGGYGYTF